Listed here is a single T cell receptor beta chain. The clone's antigen remains unknown. Per-base qualities were not stored, and no clone one base away is much larger. The immunoSEQ Assay, a bias-controlled multiplex PCR, was used to amplify TCRbeta CDR3 regions from genomic DNA. Per the original workflow: The number of nucleated cells in each sample was estimated from the amplification of reference gene primers within the assay. To quantify the absolute abundance of each unique TCRbeta CDR3 rearrangement, sequence reads were collapsed and filtered. For each sample, productive Simpson clonality was calculated as the square root of Simpson's diversity index over productive rearrangements. TCRdb stores this immuneACCESS table with in-frame sequences only. Part of the clones is absent; in the studies checked, under half of the shortfall reflects unresolved V genes, and no reason is known for the rest. V and J calls and clone size follow that table, whereas D and trimming were derived from the DNA. The sample table holds more than 110,000 clones, of which around 90% were seen once. The ten largest clones add up to more than 5% of the sample.

These data originate in a study of blood T cell repertoires in COVID-19 (dated by TCRdb to the early 2020s). For context, the study as a whole: Samples from collaborators originated in the United States, Italy and Spain and spanned both the acute and convalescent phases of COVID-19. The material from the prospective study consisted of cDNA or gDNA derived from T cells, B-cell-depleted T cells, or PBMCs. The dataset comprised deeply sampled blood TCRbeta repertoires from subjects exposed to, actively infected with, or recovered from COVID-19. The repertoires were released in a freely available public database meant as a resource for research on the immune response to SARS-CoV-2. The samples were drawn from the first 160 participants of the ongoing ImmuneRACE study and from some 1,300 subjects provided by 6 global collaborators. Nearly every sample came with metadata listing a de-identified subject ID, COVID-19 status, age in years and sex. HLA class I and class II types, where available, came from metadata supplied by the sample provider rather than from assay-based typing. The study at large found these results: Clinical and demographic metadata were provided uncurated, with the amount varying by source and participant.

The collaborating institutions used their own protocols to collect whole blood in K2EDTA tubes. Collaborator samples were shipped for TCRbeta analysis as frozen whole blood, isolated PBMCs, or DNA extracted from either sample type. V was cut back by 2 bases and J by 5 bases, leaving a gap of 18 bases between them. The germline V gene supplies CDR1 MDHEN and CDR2 SYDVKM. The CDR3, cysteine through phenylalanine, is 16 amino acids long. The sequence is cut down to CDR3 DNA, 48 bases in frame from base 1. The receptor was isolated from a human donor in a cohort sampled during active COVID-19. The specimen was peripheral blood. This receptor chain uses TRBV28 and TRBJ2-5, with TRBD2 perhaps the D gene, on 6 matching bases. For the CDR3, the sequence is CASSLGDSPGSETQYF. The nucleotides read TGTGCCAGCAGTTTAGGGGACTCCCCAGGGTCGGAGACCCAGTACTTC.